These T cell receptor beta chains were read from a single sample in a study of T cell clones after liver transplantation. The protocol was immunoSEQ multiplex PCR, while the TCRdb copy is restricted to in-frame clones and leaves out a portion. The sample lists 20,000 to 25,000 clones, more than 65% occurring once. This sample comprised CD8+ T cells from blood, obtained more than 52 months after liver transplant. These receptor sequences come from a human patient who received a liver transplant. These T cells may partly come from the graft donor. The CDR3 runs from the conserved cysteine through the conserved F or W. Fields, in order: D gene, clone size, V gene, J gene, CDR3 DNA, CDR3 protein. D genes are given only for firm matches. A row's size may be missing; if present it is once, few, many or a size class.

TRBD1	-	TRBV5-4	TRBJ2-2	TGTGCCAGCATCAACTCAGGGGGCTCCGGGGAGCTGTTTTTT	CASINSGGSGELFF
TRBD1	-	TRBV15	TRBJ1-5	TGTGCCACCAGCACCCTAGTCGGGACAGGAGGTCAGCCCCAGCATTTT	CATSTLVGTGGQPQHF
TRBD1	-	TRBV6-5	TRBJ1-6	TGTGCCAGCGGAATGGACAGGGAATCTTCACCCCTCCACTTT	CASGMDRESSPLHF
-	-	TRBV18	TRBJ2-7	TGTGCCAGCTCACCGGAGGACGGGGCCTGGGAGCAGTACTTC	CASSPEDGAWEQYF
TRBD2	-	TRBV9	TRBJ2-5	TGTGCCAGCAGCGTTCGGGGGGGCCAGCAGGAGACCCAGTACTTC	CASSVRGGQQETQYF
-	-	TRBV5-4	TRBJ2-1	TGTGCCAGCAGCTTCAGAAGGGATGAGCAGTTCTTC	CASSFRRDEQFF
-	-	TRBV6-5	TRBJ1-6	TGTGCCAGCAGTTACGAATGGAGCTCCTATAATTCACCCCTCCACTTT	CASSYEWSSYNSPLHF
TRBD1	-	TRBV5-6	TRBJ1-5	TGTGCCAGCAGCTTCGGGACAGGGGTGGTTCAGCCCCAGCATTTT	CASSFGTGVVQPQHF
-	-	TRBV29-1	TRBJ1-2	TGCAGCGTTGAACCAGACCGGACCGTCTATGGCTACACCTTC	CSVEPDRTVYGYTF
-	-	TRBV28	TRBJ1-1	TGTGCCAGCACATCCGGGACAATGAACACTGAAGCTTTCTTT	CASTSGTMNTEAFF
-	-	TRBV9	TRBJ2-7	TGTGCCAGCGCTTCCGGGGGTGAGATTTCCTACGAGCAGTACTTC	CASASGGEISYEQYF
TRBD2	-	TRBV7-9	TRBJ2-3	TGTGCCAGCACCCGGGGAGGGTTCGTATATACGCAGTATTTT	CASTRGGFVYTQYF
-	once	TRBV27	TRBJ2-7	TGTGCCAGCAGTTTAAGCAGTCAGGGTGGGTTGGAGCAGTACTTC	CASSLSSQGGLEQYF
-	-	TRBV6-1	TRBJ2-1	TGTGCCAGCAGTGTCTACAATGAGCAGTTCTTC	CASSVYNEQFF
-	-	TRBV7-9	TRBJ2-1	TGTGCCAGCCAGACAAGCCCGAGCTCCTACAATGAGCAGTTCTTC	CASQTSPSSYNEQFF
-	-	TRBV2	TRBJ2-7	TGTGCCAGCAGCCCGTTTGAAGGGGATTCGTCCTACGAGCAGTACTTC	CASSPFEGDSSYEQYF
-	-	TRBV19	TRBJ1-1	TGTGCCAGTAGTGCCGGACCGGCAGCGTCGGCTGAAGCTTTCTTT	CASSAGPAASAEAFF